The clone carrying this T cell receptor beta chain has only a few counts. Its target is unknown. The sample belongs to a study of tumor-infiltrating lymphocytes in localized non-small cell lung cancer. Study at large: Some samples were collected after neoadjuvant chemotherapy; smokers, never-smokers and several histologies were included. Study results and limitations: TCRbeta sequencing showed higher T cell infiltration in tumors than uninvolved lung.

Trimming at V came to 3 bases and at J to 1 base, leaving 4 bases not matched to a gene. The CDR3 covers 15 residues. Per germline, CDR1 LGHNA and CDR2 YSLEER. Assay: immunoSEQ multiplex PCR; the TCRdb copy retains only in-frame clones and omits some. The table has around 16,000 clones, around 63% seen once. This sequence was found in a human donor with non-small cell lung cancer. V gene TRBV4-3 combines with J gene TRBJ2-7, with 9 bases identical to TRBD1. The sample consisted of lung tumor tissue. The CDR3 spells CASSQDRGYSYEQYF. The DNA of the CDR3 is TGCGCCAGCAGCCAGGACAGGGGTTATTCCTACGAGCAGTACTTC.